These 31 T cell receptor beta chains came from one sample sequenced in a study of graft-versus-host responses after intestinal transplantation. The data were produced by immunoSEQ multiplex PCR, yet TCRdb's version contains in-frame clones alone and is incomplete. The table includes 13,000 or so clones, approximately 84% detected once. Sequencing was performed on PBMCs, taken 306 days after intestinal transplant. These TCRs come from a human patient who received an intestinal transplant, so some T cells may come from the graft donor.

This sequence joins TRBV4-1 and TRBJ2-2; perhaps TRBD2 as D (6 bases). The V end was cut by 0 bases, the J end by 6 bases, with 14 bases between. Germline values: CDR1 MGHRA, CDR2 YSYEKL. This CDR3 region has 16 residues. The CDR3 sequence is CASSQEGGGIAGELFF. The CDR3 DNA follows: TGCGCCAGCAGCCAAGAGGGGGGAGGCATCGCCGGGGAGCTGTTTTTT.

The chain uses TRBV19 and TRBJ1-1; TRBD1 might be the D (5 bases). The CDR3 extends over 18 amino acids. The ends were cut back, 0 bases at V and 0 bases at J, with 17 bases in the middle. The germline V gene encodes CDR1 LNHDA and CDR2 SQIVND (reference sequence). The CDR3 DNA sequence: TGTGCCAGTAGTATAGATCTGGCGGGCAGGGCTATGAACACTGAAGCTTTCTTT. As protein: CASSIDLAGRAMNTEAFF.

The count of this clone is one. This chain connects TRBV19 to TRBJ1-6; D is possibly TRBD1 (6 bases). This CDR3 has 14 amino acids. Germline V lookup: CDR1 LNHDA, CDR2 SQIVND (reference sequence). The V and J ends lost 8 bases and 7 bases respectively, with 15 bases between them. Here the CDR3 reads CASRPGTLNSPLHF. The CDR3 nucleotides are TGTGCCAGTCGACCCGGGACACTAAATTCACCCCTCCACTTT. Looking up the rest from reference TRBV19 and TRBJ1-6 gives the full variable domain: DGGITQSPKYLFRKEGQNVTLSCEQNLNHDAMYWYRQDPGQGLRLIYYSQIVNDFQKGDIAEGYSVSREKKESFPLTVTSAQKNPTAFYLCASRPGTLNSPLHFGNGTRLTVT.

This clone showed up just once. The V and J genes are TRBV13 and TRBJ2-7, with 10 bases that match TRBD2. This CDR3 contains 14 residues. V was pared by 2 bases and J by 5 bases, with 3 bases of the junction left unmatched. The germline gives CDR1 PRHDT, CDR2 FYEKMQ (reference sequence). CDR3: CASSLPSGSNEQYF. Written as DNA, the CDR3 is TGTGCCAGCAGCTTACCTAGCGGGAGCAACGAGCAGTACTTC.

V and J are TRBV7-6 and TRBJ1-4; tentatively, D is TRBD1 (6 bases). The CDR3 contains 15 residues. Per the germline V gene, CDR1 is SGHVS and CDR2 is FNYEAQ. The ends were cut back, 6 bases at V and 0 bases at J, with 11 bases in the middle. CDR3 protein: CASRPGQSTNEKLFF. The DNA of the CDR3 is TGTGCCAGCAGACCAGGACAGTCAACTAATGAAAAACTGTTTTTT. Combining the CDR3 with reference TRBV7-6 and TRBJ1-4 gives the whole variable domain GAGVSQSPRYKVTKRGQDVALRCDPISGHVSLYWYRQALGQGPEFLTYFNYEAQQDKSGLPNDRFSAERPEGSISTLTIQRTEQRDSAMYRCASRPGQSTNEKLFFGSGTQLSVL.

The chain joins TRBV27 to TRBJ1-4, with D perhaps TRBD1 (6 bases). The V end was cut by 5 bases, the J end by 3 bases, with 16 bases between. The CDR3 is made up of 16 amino acids. Germline CDR1 reads MNHEY; CDR2 reads SMNVEV (reference sequence). The CDR3 loop reads CASSTGTLGANEKLFF. CDR3 bases: TGTGCCAGCAGTACCGGGACACTGGGGGCTAATGAAAAACTGTTTTTT.

CDR3 loop: CATAMGGSDTQYF. The CDR3 DNA reads as TGTGCCACCGCCATGGGGGGGAGCGATACGCAGTATTTT. The genes are TRBV15 and TRBJ2-3; 7 bases map to TRBD2. Germline-derived CDR1 and CDR2 are LNHNV and YYDKDF (reference sequence). After removal of 8 bases from V and 6 bases from J, the junction contained 8 bases not matched to a gene. The CDR3 sequence is 13 residues long.

The V call is TRBV5-4, the J call TRBJ2-2; TRBD2 matches at 8 bases. The V and J ends lost 3 bases and 6 bases, in that order; junction bases with no gene match: 10. The CDR3 has 16 residues. Germline values: CDR1 SGHNT, CDR2 YYREEE (reference sequence). For the CDR3, the DNA is TGTGCCAGCAGCTCCCGGGGGGGGGCGGACGCCGGGGAGCTGTTTTTT. Amino acids: CASSSRGGADAGELFF.

The rearrangement links TRBV9 to TRBJ2-4; D unresolved. Germline loops: CDR1 SGDLS, CDR2 YYNGEE. V gave up 3 bases and J gave up 9 bases, with 16 bases separating them. The CDR3 is made up of 14 amino acids. The CDR3, as DNA: TGTGCCAGCAGCGCCCCGGTGAACGCCGGCATTCAGTACTTC. This gives the protein CASSAPVNAGIQYF. Looking up the rest from reference TRBV9 and TRBJ2-4 gives the full variable domain: DSGVTQTPKHLITATGQRVTLRCSPRSGDLSVYWYQQSLDQGLQFLIQYYNGEERAKGNILERFSAQQFPDLHSELNLSSLELGDSALYFCASSAPVNAGIQYFGAGTRLSVL.

For the CDR3, the DNA is TGTGCCAGCCGCCGGGATACTAACTACGAGCAGTACTTC. This encodes CASRRDTNYEQYF. The chain employs TRBV2 and TRBJ2-7; possibly TRBD2 for D (5 bases). V was trimmed by 8 bases and J by 3 bases, leaving 14 bases between them. This CDR3 has 13 residues. The germline V gene has CDR1 SNHLY and CDR2 FYNNEI.

The chain links TRBV19 to TRBJ2-7; a weak D match, TRBD1 (6 bases). Germline V lookup: CDR1 LNHDA, CDR2 SQIVND (reference sequence). The V end lost 6 bases, the J end lost 4 bases, and 13 bases lay between the germline ends. The CDR3 runs 13 residues. CDR3 residues: CASSHGQLYEQYF. CDR3 nucleotide sequence: TGTGCCAGTAGCCACGGACAGCTGTACGAGCAGTACTTC.

The chain couples TRBV21-1 to TRBJ1-2; TRBD1, the D gene given by the table, was not confirmed from the DNA. TRBV21-1 is reported as a pseudogene. The CDR3 loop spans 14 amino acids. The CDR3 reads CASSKGTGNYGYTF. DNA for the CDR3: TGTGCCAGCAGCAAAGGGACAGGGAACTATGGCTACACCTTC.

V and J are TRBV19 and TRBJ2-7; D is perhaps TRBD1 (6 bases). V dropped 5 bases and J dropped 5 bases, with 13 bases sitting between them. The CDR3 is 13 amino acids. From germline, CDR1 is LNHDA and CDR2 SQIVND (reference sequence). CDR3 amino acids: CASSAWTVDEQYF. CDR3 DNA sequence: TGTGCCAGTAGTGCTTGGACAGTAGACGAGCAGTACTTC.

J is TRBJ2-7 and V is TRBV9; the match to TRBD2 covers 7 bases. Germline CDR1 is SGDLS and CDR2 is YYNGEE. The length of the CDR3 is 13 residues. V lost 0 bases to trimming and J lost 3 bases; unmatched junction nucleotides: 0. CDR3 nucleotide sequence: TGTGCCAGCAGCGTAGGGACTAGCTACGAGCAGTACTTC. This gives the protein CASSVGTSYEQYF.

The chain combines TRBV9 with TRBJ2-1; D not resolved. The V and J ends lost 3 bases and 6 bases respectively, with 7 bases between them. This CDR3 comprises 12 residues. CDR1 is SGDLS and CDR2 is YYNGEE in the germline V gene. As DNA, the CDR3 is TGTGCCAGCAGCGGGGATGGCAATGAGCAGTTCTTC. It yields the protein CASSGDGNEQFF.

The V and J genes are TRBV7-9 and TRBJ1-2; D uncertain. The V and J ends lost 7 bases and 6 bases respectively, with 12 bases between them. The CDR3 has 12 residues. Germline loops: CDR1 SEHNR, CDR2 FQNEAQ (reference sequence). Written as DNA, the CDR3 is TGTGCCAGCACCTTGGGAGTTAATGGCTACACCTTC. This translates into CASTLGVNGYTF.

The chain has TRBV6-1 and TRBJ2-7; D is undetermined. Germline CDR1 reads MNHNS; CDR2 reads SASEGT. The V end was cut by 4 bases, the J end by 0 bases, with 7 bases between. This CDR3 contains 13 residues. CDR3 residues: CASSAYLSYEQYF. CDR3 sequence (DNA): TGTGCCAGCAGTGCTTATCTCTCCTACGAGCAGTACTTC.

The genes are TRBV25-1 and TRBJ2-7, with D perhaps matching TRBD1 (6 bases). The CDR3 is 15 residues long. V dropped 0 bases and J dropped 0 bases, with 9 bases sitting between them. Germline lookup yields CDR1 MGHDK and CDR2 SYGVNS. The CDR3 DNA is TGTGCCAGCAGTGAATATTTGGACAGCTCCTACGAGCAGTACTTC. It yields the protein CASSEYLDSSYEQYF.

The genes are TRBV2 and TRBJ2-1, with 12 bases identical to TRBD2. The length of the CDR3 is 16 residues. Germline lookup yields CDR1 SNHLY and CDR2 FYNNEI. Unmatched junction bases numbered 5, after V lost 6 bases and J lost 2 bases. The CDR3: CASSPGTSGPYNEQFF. CDR3 DNA: TGTGCCAGCAGCCCCGGGACTAGCGGGCCCTACAATGAGCAGTTCTTC. Using reference TRBV2 and TRBJ2-1 for the parts outside the CDR3, the full variable domain is EPEVTQTPSHQVTQMGQEVILRCVPISNHLYFYWYRQILGQKVEFLVSFYNNEISEKSEIFDDQFSVERPDGSNFTLKIRSTKLEDSAMYFCASSPGTSGPYNEQFFGPGTRLTVL.

The chain couples TRBV6-6 to TRBJ2-2; tentative D call: TRBD2 (5 bases). Trimming stripped 6 bases from V and 1 base from J, with 9 bases between. The CDR3 totals 14 residues. The germline CDR1 and CDR2 sequences are MNHNY and SVGAGI (reference sequence). CDR3 nucleotides: TGTGCCAGCAGCCACGGACTGAACACCGGGGAGCTGTTTTTT. Its translation is CASSHGLNTGELFF.

The chain joins TRBV28 to TRBJ1-4; TRBD1 is a possible D gene (5 bases). V lost 7 bases to trimming and J lost 2 bases, with 5 bases between them. In germline, CDR1 is MDHEN, CDR2 SYDVKM. This CDR3 spans 12 amino acids. The CDR3 spells CASTGTNEKLFF. CDR3 DNA sequence: TGTGCCAGCACAGGGACTAATGAAAAACTGTTTTTT.

The genes are TRBV7-7 and TRBJ2-7; TRBD1 agrees at 8 bases. J lost 0 bases, V lost 5 bases, and 6 bases had no gene match. Germline V CDR1 and CDR2: SSHAT, FNYEAQ (reference sequence). This CDR3 is 15 amino acids long. Written as DNA, the CDR3 is TGTGCCAGCAGCGTCGGACAGGGAATCTCCTACGAGCAGTACTTC. Translating gives CASSVGQGISYEQYF. The entire variable domain, with the rest obtained from reference TRBV7-7 and TRBJ2-7, is as follows: GAGVSQSPRYKVTKRGQDVTLRCDPISSHATLYWYQQALGQGPEFLTYFNYEAQPDKSGLPSDRFSAERPEGSISTLTIQRTEQRDSAMYRCASSVGQGISYEQYFGPGTRLTVT.

The rearrangement joins TRBV27 to TRBJ1-2; maybe TRBD1 (6 bases). The CDR3 spans 13 residues. V was cut by 5 bases and J by 5 bases, with 12 bases left in between. Germline CDR1 reads MNHEY; CDR2 reads SMNVEV (reference sequence). The DNA for the CDR3 is TGTGCCAGCAGTACGGGGGGCGGTTATGGCTACACCTTC. It codes for CASSTGGGYGYTF.

The gene calls are TRBV6-6 and TRBJ2-7; D could derive from TRBD1 or TRBD2 (5 bases each). Germline CDR1 is MNHNY and CDR2 is SVGAGI (reference sequence). This CDR3 spans 15 amino acids. V shed 6 bases and J shed 4 bases, with 19 bases lying between them. CDR3 sequence reads: CASSSPGTTTYEQYF. The CDR3 region has the DNA TGTGCCAGCAGCTCGCCCGGGACCACGACGTACGAGCAGTACTTC.

This chain joins TRBV27 and TRBJ2-1; D remains ambiguous. V was clipped by 5 bases and J by 8 bases, with 10 bases between them. CDR1 is MNHEY, CDR2 SMNVEV, per germline (reference sequence). This CDR3 has 12 residues. The CDR3 sequence: CASSRLRDEQFF. In nucleotides, the CDR3 is TGTGCCAGCAGTCGTTTGCGAGATGAGCAGTTCTTC.

The J gene is TRBJ1-5, the V gene TRBV30, with TRBD1 matching 9 bases. The germline V gene encodes CDR1 GTSNPN and CDR2 SVGIG (reference sequence). V lost 2 bases, J lost 4 bases, and 6 bases stayed unmatched. The CDR3 contains 15 residues. The CDR3 nucleotides are TGTGCCTGGAGTCTGGGACAGGGTTGGAATCAGCCCCAGCATTTT. It translates to CAWSLGQGWNQPQHF. The variable domain in full, with the rest retrieved from reference TRBV30 and TRBJ1-5, is SQTIHQWPATLVQPVGSPLSLECTVEGTSNPNLYWYRQAAGRGLQLLFYSVGIGQISSEVPQNLSASRPQDRQFILSSKKLLLSDSGFYLCAWSLGQGWNQPQHFGDGTRLSIL.

About this clone itself: This same CDR3 is encoded by further DNA sequences in the sample. The V gene is TRBV6-4, the J gene TRBJ2-1, with 9 positions matching TRBD2. Germline assignment: CDR1 MRHNA and CDR2 SNTAGT. The V gene end was trimmed by 0 bases and the J gene end by 4 bases; junction bases not matched to a gene: 1. This CDR3 spans 15 amino acids. CDR3 nucleotides: TGTGCCAGCAGTGACTCTAGCGGGAGTTACAATGAGCAGTTCTTC. This encodes CASSDSSGSYNEQFF.

V and J are TRBV23-1 and TRBJ2-7; a possible D gene is TRBD1 (6 bases). TRBV23-1 is an open reading frame, and its role is uncertain. V dropped 6 bases and J dropped 3 bases, with 24 bases sitting between them. The CDR3 contains 17 residues. CDR3 in amino acids: CASSHRDTDRTIYEQYF. CDR3 nucleotide sequence: TGCGCCAGCAGCCATAGGGATACGGACAGAACTATCTACGAGCAGTACTTC.

This chain links TRBV14 with TRBJ1-4; D is uncertain. The V end lost 5 bases, the J end lost 3 bases, and 16 bases lay between the germline ends. Germline-derived CDR1 and CDR2 are SGHDN and FVKESK. The CDR3 totals 16 residues. CDR3 region: CASSSFGGPANEKLFF. The CDR3 DNA sequence: TGTGCCAGCAGCTCCTTTGGAGGGCCGGCTAATGAAAAACTGTTTTTT.

V is TRBV5-1 and J is TRBJ1-2, with 8 bases that match TRBD1. The V and J ends lost 4 bases and 5 bases, in that order; junction bases with no gene match: 10. The CDR3 is 15 amino acids. CDR1 and CDR2 (germline): SGHRS, YFSETQ. Written as DNA, the CDR3 is TGCGCCAGCAGCCCGACAGGGGACGGACGATATGGCTACACCTTC. Amino acids: CASSPTGDGRYGYTF.

This clone appeared a single time. This chain connects TRBV10-1 to TRBJ2-7; D is possibly TRBD2 (6 bases). Germline values: CDR1 WNHNN, CDR2 SYGVQD (reference sequence). V gave up 0 bases and J gave up 2 bases, with 11 bases separating them. The CDR3 sequence is 15 residues long. The CDR3, as DNA: TGCGCCAGCAGTGAGTCTGGGGGAGGAACCTACGAGCAGTACTTC. Translated: CASSESGGGTYEQYF.